These T cell receptor beta chains were read from a single sample in a study of shared clonotypes between healthy human individuals. Sequencing was performed with immunoSEQ multiplex PCR; in TCRdb, only in-frame clones are kept and a portion is missing. The table records a few million clones, approximately 94% of them present only once. The sequenced sample consisted of naive CD4+ T cells sorted from blood. The receptor source for this set is a young man in good health. The CDR3 runs from the conserved cysteine through the conserved F or W. The order of the fields is D gene, V gene, clone size, J gene, CDR3 DNA, CDR3 protein. D genes are given only for firm matches. Only some rows state a clone size, as once, few, many or a class for expanded clones.

d_gene: NA
v_gene: TRBV5-6
abundance: NA
j_gene: TRBJ2-3
CDR3nt: TGTGCCAGCAGCTTAACAGATACGCAGTATTTT
CDR3aa: CASSLTDTQYF

d_gene: NA
v_gene: TRBV30
abundance: NA
j_gene: TRBJ1-1
CDR3nt: TGTGCCTGGAGTGTAGGGCGACAGGTGAACACTGAAGCTTTCTTT
CDR3aa: CAWSVGRQVNTEAFF

d_gene: NA
v_gene: TRBV9
abundance: NA
j_gene: TRBJ2-5
CDR3nt: TGTGCCAGCAGCGTCGCTACTAGGTCACAAGAGACCCAGTACTTC
CDR3aa: CASSVATRSQETQYF

d_gene: NA
v_gene: TRBV5-1
abundance: NA
j_gene: TRBJ2-3
CDR3nt: TGCGCCAGCAGACCTCTAATCGGGAGCACAGATACGCAGTATTTT
CDR3aa: CASRPLIGSTDTQYF

d_gene: TRBD2
v_gene: TRBV19
abundance: once
j_gene: TRBJ2-1
CDR3nt: TGTGCCAGTAGTATAGTCTTTGGGGAGGGGCAGTTCTTC
CDR3aa: CASSIVFGEGQFF

d_gene: NA
v_gene: TRBV19
abundance: NA
j_gene: TRBJ2-7
CDR3nt: TGTGCCAGTAGTATATATGGGGAAAGCCACGAGCAGTACTTC
CDR3aa: CASSIYGESHEQYF

d_gene: TRBD1
v_gene: TRBV18
abundance: NA
j_gene: TRBJ1-6
CDR3nt: TGTGCCAGCTCACCAACTCAGGACAGGGTTGCTTCACCCCTCCACTTT
CDR3aa: CASSPTQDRVASPLHF

d_gene: NA
v_gene: TRBV18
abundance: NA
j_gene: TRBJ2-7
CDR3nt: TGTGCCAGCTCATCGCCGGGACACAACGAGCAGTACTTC
CDR3aa: CASSSPGHNEQYF

d_gene: TRBD2
v_gene: TRBV7-9
abundance: once
j_gene: TRBJ2-7
CDR3nt: TGTGCCAGCAGCATAGCGGGGGGGCTGTCCTACGAGCAGTACTTC
CDR3aa: CASSIAGGLSYEQYF

d_gene: NA
v_gene: TRBV6-1
abundance: NA
j_gene: TRBJ2-7
CDR3nt: TGTGCCAGCATCAAGGGGGTCGTGCTTCACGAGCAGTACTTC
CDR3aa: CASIKGVVLHEQYF

d_gene: NA
v_gene: TRBV5-1
abundance: NA
j_gene: TRBJ1-1
CDR3nt: TGCGCCAGCAGCTTTAATTGGGTGGGTGAAACTGAAGCTTTCTTT
CDR3aa: CASSFNWVGETEAFF

d_gene: NA
v_gene: TRBV21-1
abundance: NA
j_gene: TRBJ2-1
CDR3nt: TGTGCCAGCCTCCTGGCGACCAGCTCCTACAATGAGCAGTTCTTC
CDR3aa: CASLLATSSYNEQFF

d_gene: TRBD1
v_gene: TRBV6-1
abundance: NA
j_gene: TRBJ1-4
CDR3nt: TGTGCCAGCAGATTACAGGGGGCTAATGAAAAACTGTTTTTT
CDR3aa: CASRLQGANEKLFF

d_gene: TRBD2
v_gene: TRBV4-2
abundance: NA
j_gene: TRBJ2-2
CDR3nt: TGTGCCAGCAGGCTGGGACTAGATCATATCGGGGAGCTGTTTTTT
CDR3aa: CASRLGLDHIGELFF

d_gene: NA
v_gene: TRBV30
abundance: NA
j_gene: TRBJ1-1
CDR3nt: TGTGCCTGGAGTGCGGACCGGGGGGCTTTCTTT
CDR3aa: CAWSADRGAFF

d_gene: NA
v_gene: TRBV5-1
abundance: once
j_gene: TRBJ2-5
CDR3nt: TGCGCCAGCAGCTTGGCCCCCGCGGGGACGCAAGAGACCCAGTACTTC
CDR3aa: CASSLAPAGTQETQYF

d_gene: NA
v_gene: TRBV6-4
abundance: once
j_gene: TRBJ2-3
CDR3nt: TGTGCCAGCAGTGAACAGGGATTAGGAGATACGCAGTATTTT
CDR3aa: CASSEQGLGDTQYF

d_gene: NA
v_gene: TRBV5-1
abundance: NA
j_gene: TRBJ1-1
CDR3nt: TGCGCCAGCAGCCCCCCGGGGGTGAGGACTGAAGCTTTCTTT
CDR3aa: CASSPPGVRTEAFF